The 28 T cell receptor beta chains in this list originate from one sample, sequenced in a study of cytomegalovirus exposure and HLA in healthy donors. The PCR was carried out with 60 Vbeta primers and 13 Jbeta primers. TCRdb's copy holds only in-frame clones and misses some; the assay was immunoSEQ multiplex PCR. The sample contains some 120,000 clones, around 80% of which appear only once. The sequencing input was PBMCs. The receptors originated from a woman younger than 35 in good health and CMV-seropositive.

The chain links TRBV28 to TRBJ1-4; 7 positions agree with TRBD1. The CDR3 is 14 residues long. CDR1 MDHEN and CDR2 SYDVKM come from the germline V gene. With V trimmed by 4 bases and J by 4 bases, 3 bases remained unmatched. The CDR3 region is CASSWDSLNEKLFF. The CDR3, as DNA: TGTGCCAGCAGTTGGGACAGTCTTAATGAAAAACTGTTTTTT. The entire variable domain, with the rest obtained from reference TRBV28 and TRBJ1-4, is as follows: DVKVTQSSRYLVKRTGEKVFLECVQDMDHENMFWYRQDPGLGLRLIYFSYDVKMKEKGDIPEGYSVSREKKERFSLILESASTNQTSMYLCASSWDSLNEKLFFGSGTQLSVL.

V is TRBV6-1 and J is TRBJ2-1; weak D call: TRBD2 (6 bases). CDR1 and CDR2 from the germline V gene are MNHNS and SASEGT. The CDR3 sequence is 16 residues long. The V gene lost 3 bases and the J gene lost 14 bases, with 26 bases spanning the gap. The CDR3 loop reads CASSDSLSLALLGKFF. CDR3 nucleotides: TGTGCCAGCAGTGATTCACTTTCACTAGCACTCCTAGGGAAGTTCTTC.

The gene calls are TRBV30 and TRBJ2-1; 7 positions match TRBD1. The junction had 18 bases not matched to a gene; V was cut back by 3 bases and J by 7 bases. Germline lookup yields CDR1 GTSNPN and CDR2 SVGIG (reference sequence). The CDR3 is 17 amino acids. The CDR3, as DNA: TGTGCCTGGAGCGGCACCTTTACAGGGGCAATGAGTAATGAGCAGTTCTTC. Amino acid sequence: CAWSGTFTGAMSNEQFF.

This CDR3 is CASSLQPGVSYEQYF. The CDR3 nucleotides are TGTGCCAGCAGCCTCCAGCCGGGGGTCTCCTACGAGCAGTACTTC. The chain uses TRBV9 and TRBJ2-7; D might be TRBD2 (6 bases). V lost 4 bases and J 0 bases, leaving 14 bases between the germline ends. The CDR3 length is 15 residues. Germline V CDR1 and CDR2: SGDLS, YYNGEE.

This sequence joins TRBV18 and TRBJ1-2, with TRBD1 matching 9 bases. CDR3 length equals 15 residues. The ends lost 3 bases at V and 0 bases at J; junction bases unmatched: 2. CDR1 and CDR2 from the germline V gene are KGHSH and LQKENI. CDR3 in DNA: TGTGCCAGCTCACCTAGGGACAGGGCTAACTATGGCTACACCTTC. Amino acid sequence: CASSPRDRANYGYTF.

The genes are TRBV7-8 and TRBJ2-7, with TRBD1 as a possible D gene (6 bases). Trimming shortened V by 2 bases and J by 6 bases, and 8 bases separated the two germline ends. CDR3 size: 12 residues. The germline V gene encodes CDR1 SGHVS and CDR2 FQNEAQ. CDR3 DNA sequence: TGTGCCAGCAGCTTAACAGGGACCGAGCAGTACTTC. It is translated as CASSLTGTEQYF.

This clone appeared a single time. The sample holds other DNA sequences that translate to the same CDR3. The chain is built from TRBV28 and TRBJ2-1, with D unclear. The V end was cut by 3 bases, the J end by 7 bases, with 4 bases between. This CDR3 comprises 11 residues. Germline assignment: CDR1 MDHEN and CDR2 SYDVKM. For the CDR3, the DNA is TGTGCCAGCAGTTTTCGGAATGAGCAGTTCTTC. Protein sequence: CASSFRNEQFF.

This chain joins TRBV7-2 and TRBJ1-2, with TRBD1 identical over 7 bases. This CDR3 is 13 amino acids long. J lost 5 bases, V lost 1 base, and 1 base had no gene match. Germline lookup yields CDR1 SGHTA and CDR2 FQGNSA. CDR3 amino acids: CASSLETGYGYTF. The CDR3 DNA sequence: TGTGCCAGCAGCTTAGAGACAGGGTATGGCTACACCTTC.

This chain joins TRBV27 and TRBJ2-1; a weak D match, TRBD2 (5 bases). Germline CDR1 is MNHEY and CDR2 is SMNVEV (reference sequence). V dropped 7 bases and J dropped 5 bases, with 9 bases sitting between them. CDR3 size: 12 residues. The CDR3 protein is CASISGNNEQFF. The CDR3 bases are TGTGCCAGCATCAGCGGTAACAATGAGCAGTTCTTC.

This rearrangement joins TRBV6-1 to TRBJ2-4; 9 nucleotides agree with TRBD1. J was trimmed by 6 bases and V by 5 bases; bases with no gene match: 8. The CDR3 runs 15 residues. Germline CDR1 reads MNHNS; CDR2 reads SASEGT. CDR3 DNA: TGTGCCAGCAGTTCATTACAGGGGGCGCTAAACATTCAGTACTTC. Translated, it gives CASSSLQGALNIQYF.

The V gene is TRBV4-1, the J gene TRBJ1-2, with D hard to call. The V end was cut by 1 base, the J end by 8 bases, with 14 bases between. The germline gives CDR1 MGHRA, CDR2 YSYEKL. The CDR3 length is 14 residues. Here the CDR3 reads CASSQVGVRGGYTF. The CDR3 nucleotides are TGCGCCAGCAGCCAAGTCGGCGTACGAGGCGGCTACACCTTC.

This sequence joins TRBV2 and TRBJ1-4, with a tentative D call TRBD1 (5 bases). The CDR3 consists of 16 residues. The V end lost 5 bases, the J end lost 0 bases, and 13 bases lay between the germline ends. Germline V CDR1 and CDR2: SNHLY, FYNNEI. CDR3 nucleotide sequence: TGTGCCAGCAGTCGACAGCAAGCTACAACTAATGAAAAACTGTTTTTT. This translates into CASSRQQATTNEKLFF.

The rearrangement joins TRBV15 to TRBJ2-3; 7 bases are shared with TRBD2. The CDR3 loop spans 16 amino acids. Germline CDR1 reads LNHNV; CDR2 reads YYDKDF (reference sequence). With 5 bases clipped from V and 2 bases from J, the junction kept 10 bases outside the gene matches. The CDR3 region has the DNA TGTGCCACCAGCCCCGATCGGCTAGCGGCCACAGATACGCAGTATTTT. Its translation: CATSPDRLAATDTQYF.

On this clone: Germline and junction disagree at one end, which may indicate a read error. CDR3 in amino acids: CSSSVTSGRGNEQFF. CDR3 bases: TGTTCCAGCAGCGTAACTAGCGGGAGGGGCAATGAGCAGTTCTTC. This chain links TRBV7-9 with TRBJ2-1; 13 nucleotides line up with TRBD2. Per germline, CDR1 SEHNR and CDR2 FQNEAQ (reference sequence). The CDR3 length is 15 residues.

The rearrangement links TRBV7-9 to TRBJ1-6; D is perhaps TRBD1 (6 bases). V was clipped by 4 bases and J by 0 bases, with 13 bases between them. Germline CDR1 SEHNR, CDR2 FQNEAQ (reference sequence). This CDR3 is 17 amino acids long. CDR3 sequence reads: CASSWGTQSSYNSPLHF. CDR3 DNA sequence: TGTGCCAGCAGCTGGGGGACACAGAGCTCCTATAATTCACCCCTCCACTTT.

The V and J genes are TRBV5-1 and TRBJ2-3; no clear D. V shed 3 bases and J shed 2 bases, with 10 bases lying between them. The CDR3 has 14 residues. Germline V lookup: CDR1 SGHRS, CDR2 YFSETQ. CDR3 in DNA: TGCGCCAGCAGCTCACCAGTGAACACAGATACGCAGTATTTT. Encoded protein: CASSSPVNTDTQYF. The full variable domain, its missing parts supplied by reference TRBV5-1 and TRBJ2-3, is KAGVTQTPRYLIKTRGQQVTLSCSPISGHRSVSWYQQTPGQGLQFLFEYFSETQRNKGNFPGRFSGRQFSNSRSEMNVSTLELGDSALYLCASSSPVNTDTQYFGPGTRLTVL.

The gene calls are TRBV7-3 and TRBJ2-1, with 7 bases fitting TRBD2. V lost 4 bases, J lost 11 bases, and 5 bases stayed unmatched. This CDR3 has 12 residues. CDR1 and CDR2 from the germline V gene are SGHTA and FQGTGA. The DNA of the CDR3 is TGTGCCAGCAGCTACGAGGGGACTAAGCAGTTCTTC. It specifies CASSYEGTKQFF.

The chain is built from TRBV5-1 and TRBJ2-7; weak D call: TRBD1 (6 bases). There are 14 residues in the CDR3. Germline values: CDR1 SGHRS, CDR2 YFSETQ. V was cut by 2 bases and J by 1 base, with 10 bases left in between. CDR3 DNA sequence: TGCGCCAGCAGCTTCGCAGGGGAATCCTACGAGCAGTACTTC. Protein: CASSFAGESYEQYF.

The chain combines TRBV5-1 with TRBJ2-3; possibly TRBD1 for D (5 bases). The CDR3 runs 16 residues. Germline loops: CDR1 SGHRS, CDR2 YFSETQ. Trimming stripped 4 bases from V and 0 bases from J, with 15 bases between. The DNA of the CDR3 is TGCGCCAGCAGCCTCCGACAGACCACTAGCACAGATACGCAGTATTTT. Its translation: CASSLRQTTSTDTQYF.

V is TRBV18 and J is TRBJ2-7; 7 positions agree with TRBD1. The J segment lost 3 bases and the V segment lost 8 bases, leaving 7 bases of the junction unmatched. The V gene's germline CDR1 is KGHSH and CDR2 LQKENI. The CDR3 runs 13 residues. CDR3: CASRTGTVYEQYF. DNA for the CDR3: TGTGCCAGCCGCACAGGGACAGTCTACGAGCAGTACTTC.

This chain joins TRBV5-4 and TRBJ1-1, with D tentatively TRBD1 (6 bases). The length of the CDR3 is 14 residues. V was cut by 3 bases and J by 4 bases, with 13 bases left in between. The germline V gene encodes CDR1 SGHNT and CDR2 YYREEE (reference sequence). The DNA for the CDR3 is TGTGCCAGCAGCTCCCCTAGGGGGGGCACTGAAGCTTTCTTT. Amino acid sequence: CASSSPRGGTEAFF.

The chain links TRBV11-3 to TRBJ2-1, with 15 bases matching TRBD2. V gave up 4 bases and J gave up 4 bases; unmatched junction bases: 11. CDR3 length equals 19 residues. The germline gives CDR1 SGHNT, CDR2 YENEEA. The CDR3 nucleotides read TGTGCCAGCAGCTCCTGGACTAGCGGGAGGGTTTCGAAGTACAATGAGCAGTTCTTC. This translates into CASSSWTSGRVSKYNEQFF.

The rearrangement joins TRBV28 to TRBJ1-2; no clear D. This CDR3 has 12 residues. Germline-derived CDR1 and CDR2 are MDHEN and SYDVKM. Trimming removed 3 bases from V and 4 bases from J, with 6 bases in between. This CDR3 is CASSFLLYGYTF. The CDR3 nucleotides are TGTGCCAGCAGTTTTCTACTCTATGGCTACACCTTC.

In its sample, this clone was seen a few times. The genes are TRBV27 and TRBJ2-1; 11 bases agree with TRBD2. V lost 5 bases to trimming and J lost 2 bases; unmatched junction nucleotides: 2. CDR3 length: 15 residues. Looked up from germline, CDR1 is MNHEY and CDR2 is SMNVEV (reference sequence). DNA of the CDR3: TGTGCCAGCAGTAAACTAGCGGGAGCCTACAATGAGCAGTTCTTC. Amino acids: CASSKLAGAYNEQFF.

The genes are TRBV27 and TRBJ1-1; 7 nucleotides agree with TRBD1. Trimming removed 3 bases from V and 1 base from J; junction bases left unmatched: 5. This CDR3 spans 15 amino acids. CDR1 is MNHEY and CDR2 is SMNVEV in the germline V gene (reference sequence). In DNA form, the CDR3 reads TGTGCCAGCAGTTTGGGGGACAGTTCGAACACTGAAGCTTTCTTT. Amino acid sequence: CASSLGDSSNTEAFF.

V and J are TRBV30 and TRBJ2-7; 9 positions match TRBD1. Germline assignment: CDR1 GTSNPN and CDR2 SVGIG (reference sequence). The CDR3 loop spans 12 amino acids. Germline trimming cut 3 bases from V and 11 bases from J; bases unmatched to any gene: 8. CDR3 sequence: CAWSGTGTEEYF. The DNA for the CDR3 is TGTGCCTGGAGCGGGACAGGGACAGAGGAGTACTTC.

A few counts support this clone. The rearrangement links TRBV5-1 to TRBJ1-1; D ambiguous. The CDR3 is made up of 13 amino acids. Trimming took off 4 bases at V and 4 bases at J, with 11 bases between the two ends. Germline V gene data show CDR1 as SGHRS and CDR2 as YFSETQ. This CDR3 is CASSPRRSTEAFF. The CDR3 coding sequence is TGCGCCAGCAGCCCCCGGAGGAGCACTGAAGCTTTCTTT.

This rearrangement joins TRBV9 to TRBJ2-5, with TRBD2 identical over 9 bases. This CDR3 spans 15 amino acids. Germline-derived CDR1 and CDR2 are SGDLS and YYNGEE. V lost 0 bases, J lost 4 bases, and 4 bases stayed unmatched. The CDR3 region has the DNA TGTGCCAGCAGCGTAGCTCAACTAGCGGGAGAGACCCAGTACTTC. It codes for CASSVAQLAGETQYF.